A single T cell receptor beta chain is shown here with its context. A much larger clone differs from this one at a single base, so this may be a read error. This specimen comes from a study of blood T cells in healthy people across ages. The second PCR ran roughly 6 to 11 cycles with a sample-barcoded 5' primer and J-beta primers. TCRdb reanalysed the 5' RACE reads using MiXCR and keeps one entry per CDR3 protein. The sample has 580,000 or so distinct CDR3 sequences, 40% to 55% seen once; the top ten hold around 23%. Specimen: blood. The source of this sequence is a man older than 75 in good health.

The CDR3 loop is CTSSYSQYNEQFF. The DNA of the CDR3 is TGTACCAGCAGTTATAGTCAGTACAATGAGCAGTTCTTC. J is TRBJ2-1 and V is TRBV6-6; D remains unclear. Germline CDR1 and CDR2: MNHNY and SVGAGI (reference sequence). There are 13 residues in the CDR3.